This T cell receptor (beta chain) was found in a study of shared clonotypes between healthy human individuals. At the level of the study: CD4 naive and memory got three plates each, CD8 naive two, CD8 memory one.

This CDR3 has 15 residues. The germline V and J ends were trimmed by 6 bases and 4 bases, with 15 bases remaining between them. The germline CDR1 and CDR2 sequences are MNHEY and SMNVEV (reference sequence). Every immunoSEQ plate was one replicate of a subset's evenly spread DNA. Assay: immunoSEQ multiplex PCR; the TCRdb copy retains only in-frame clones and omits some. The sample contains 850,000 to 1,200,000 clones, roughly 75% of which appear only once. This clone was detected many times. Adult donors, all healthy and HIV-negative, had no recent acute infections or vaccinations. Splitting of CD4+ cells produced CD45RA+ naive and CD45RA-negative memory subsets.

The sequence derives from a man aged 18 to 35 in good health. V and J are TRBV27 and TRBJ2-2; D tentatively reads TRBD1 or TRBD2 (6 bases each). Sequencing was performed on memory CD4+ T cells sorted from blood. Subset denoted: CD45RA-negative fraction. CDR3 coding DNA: TGTGCCAGCAGGGTCGAACAGGGAGGCACCGGGGAGCTGTTTTTT. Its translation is CASRVEQGGTGELFF.